These 21 T cell receptor beta chains were sequenced from one sample in a study of blood T cell repertoires in COVID-19. TCRdb's copy holds only in-frame clones and misses some; the assay was immunoSEQ multiplex PCR. This sample has 25,000 to 30,000 clones, with approximately 89% found just once. Sequencing was performed on peripheral blood. All receptors come from a human donor with acute or convalescent COVID-19. The donor label of this sample is uncertain.

By frequency in the sample, this clone is medium-sized. The CDR3 loop reads CASSPGYGSTDTQYF. DNA of the CDR3: TGTGCCAGCAGTCCCGGGTATGGTAGCACAGATACGCAGTATTTT. The chain recombines TRBV7-9 with TRBJ2-3; D gene uncertain. This CDR3 is built from 15 residues. CDR1 and CDR2 from the germline V gene are SEHNR and FQNEAQ (reference sequence). V lost 6 bases and J 0 bases, leaving 13 bases between the germline ends.

V and J are TRBV15 and TRBJ1-1; 7 bases fit TRBD1. With 7 bases clipped from V and 1 base from J, the junction kept 6 bases outside the gene matches. Germline lookup yields CDR1 LNHNV and CDR2 YYDKDF (reference sequence). The CDR3 contains 14 residues. CDR3 DNA sequence: TGTGCCACCAAATCAGGGGGGCCGAACACTGAAGCTTTCTTT. Protein sequence: CATKSGGPNTEAFF.

V usage is TRBV10-2 and J usage is TRBJ2-3; possibly TRBD2 for D (5 bases). CDR3 size: 11 residues. Trimming took 10 bases from V and 1 from J, leaving 6 bases between them. In germline, CDR1 is WSHSY, CDR2 SAAADI. The CDR3 bases are TGCGCCACCGGGGGCACAGATACGCAGTATTTT. The encoded protein is CATGGTDTQYF.

The chain joins TRBV25-1 to TRBJ2-3; tentatively, D is TRBD2 (5 bases). Trimming took 2 bases from V and 3 from J, leaving 9 bases between them. CDR1 is MGHDK, CDR2 SYGVNS, per germline. The CDR3 is 14 amino acids. This CDR3 is CASSEETRTDTQYF. CDR3 nucleotides: TGTGCCAGCAGTGAAGAAACTAGGACAGATACGCAGTATTTT.

The chain employs TRBV2 and TRBJ2-1; TRBD1 might be the D (5 bases). Germline CDR1 is SNHLY and CDR2 is FYNNEI. Trimming took off 6 bases at V and 1 base at J, with 10 bases between the two ends. This CDR3 is built from 14 residues. The CDR3 spells CASRNRGSYNEQFF. In DNA, the CDR3 is TGTGCCAGCAGGAATAGGGGATCCTACAATGAGCAGTTCTTC.

The table lists this clone with a count of one. The J gene is TRBJ2-1, the V gene TRBV11-3; D unclear. The length of the CDR3 is 13 residues. CDR1 is SGHNT, CDR2 YENEEA, per germline. Trimming left V 0 bases short and J 9 bases short, with 9 bases between. The CDR3 protein is CASSLDPRFEQFF. The CDR3 coding sequence is TGTGCCAGCAGCTTAGATCCGCGCTTTGAGCAGTTCTTC.

The V gene is TRBV7-2, the J gene TRBJ2-3, with 12 bases identical to TRBD2. With 4 bases clipped from V and 4 bases from J, the junction kept 6 bases outside the gene matches. The CDR3 totals 16 residues. Germline-derived CDR1 and CDR2 are SGHTA and FQGNSA. The CDR3 nucleotides read TGTGCCAGCAGCTCAAGACTAGCGGGAGCGGCAGATACGCAGTATTTT. Translation: CASSSRLAGAADTQYF.

This rearrangement joins TRBV14 to TRBJ1-6, with unresolved D. The CDR3 has 15 amino acids. Germline CDR1 and CDR2: SGHDN and FVKESK. Trimming pared 5 bases from V and 3 bases from J, leaving 11 bases between. CDR3 region: CASSEWRGYNSPLHF. The CDR3 DNA reads as TGTGCCAGCAGCGAATGGAGAGGCTATAATTCACCCCTCCACTTT.

This sequence joins TRBV11-2 and TRBJ2-3; the D is unclear. Between the trimmed V and J ends, which lost 1 base and 3 bases, there was a span of 14 bases. CDR1 is SGHAT, CDR2 FQNNGV, per germline. The CDR3 is 16 amino acids. The CDR3 protein is CASSLVRLGGTDTQYF. The CDR3 nucleotides are TGTGCCAGCAGCTTAGTTCGGCTAGGTGGGACAGATACGCAGTATTTT.

This clone turned up a few times. The V and J genes are TRBV5-4 and TRBJ1-1; TRBD1 agrees at 8 bases. The CDR3 runs to 14 residues. Germline assignment: CDR1 SGHNT and CDR2 YYREEE (reference sequence). J was trimmed by 4 bases and V by 4 bases; bases with no gene match: 6. The CDR3 coding sequence is TGTGCCAGCAGCGGGACAGGACGAAGCACTGAAGCTTTCTTT. This sequence encodes CASSGTGRSTEAFF.

The genes are TRBV30 and TRBJ2-1, with D maybe TRBD2 (7 bases). Germline-derived CDR1 and CDR2 are GTSNPN and SVGIG (reference sequence). The CDR3 spans 15 residues. V was trimmed by 5 bases and J by 5 bases, leaving 19 bases between them. The CDR3 loop reads CAWWAGGRVDNEQFF. The CDR3 DNA sequence: TGTGCCTGGTGGGCCGGGGGGCGAGTGGACAATGAGCAGTTCTTC. Together with reference TRBV30 and TRBJ2-1, the CDR3 gives the full variable domain: SQTIHQWPATLVQPVGSPLSLECTVEGTSNPNLYWYRQAAGRGLQLLFYSVGIGQISSEVPQNLSASRPQDRQFILSSKKLLLSDSGFYLCAWWAGGRVDNEQFFGPGTRLTVL.

V and J are TRBV10-3 and TRBJ2-3; D not resolved. The germline V gene encodes CDR1 ENHRY and CDR2 SYGVKD. V lost 4 bases to trimming and J lost 1 base, with 18 bases between them. The CDR3 extends over 17 amino acids. CDR3 region: CAISGLGSSEGTDTQYF. The CDR3 DNA is TGTGCCATCAGTGGGTTAGGATCTTCCGAGGGCACAGATACGCAGTATTTT.

The genes are TRBV5-5 and TRBJ2-1, with 14 bases lining up with TRBD2. V shed 4 bases and J 7 bases; nucleotides not matched to a gene: 4. The CDR3 runs 15 residues. In germline, CDR1 is SGHKS, CDR2 YYEKEE (reference sequence). CDR3 coding DNA: TGTGCCAGCAGCACCGGGACTAGCGGGAGAAATGAGCAGTTCTTC. Its protein is CASSTGTSGRNEQFF.

The CDR3 nucleotides read TGTGCCAGCAGTTATGGGGGGGGGAGGGAGCAGCAGTACTTC. This translates into CASSYGGGREQQYF. The chain uses TRBV6-5 and TRBJ2-7; 7 positions agree with TRBD2. CDR1 is MNHEY and CDR2 is SVGAGI in the germline V gene. The V and J ends lost 3 bases and 8 bases, in that order; junction bases with no gene match: 10. The CDR3 sequence is 14 residues long.

This clone has more than one count but fewer than ten. J is TRBJ2-3 and V is TRBV6-4, with 9 bases that match TRBD1. V trimming: 5 bases; J trimming: 2 bases; junction bases outside the gene matches: 5. This CDR3 has 15 residues. Germline values: CDR1 MRHNA, CDR2 SNTAGT. The CDR3 DNA reads as TGTGCCAGCAGTCCGACAGGGGGGAACACAGATACGCAGTATTTT. Protein: CASSPTGGNTDTQYF.

In its sample, this clone was seen once. The V gene is TRBV28, the J gene TRBJ2-1; maybe TRBD2 (5 bases). The CDR3 runs to 16 residues. Germline values: CDR1 MDHEN, CDR2 SYDVKM. Trimming shortened V by 3 bases and J by 2 bases, and 14 bases separated the two germline ends. CDR3 sequence: CASSLGGSSPYNEQFF. Written as DNA, the CDR3 is TGTGCCAGCAGTTTGGGTGGGAGTAGCCCCTACAATGAGCAGTTCTTC.

The chain has TRBV6-5 and TRBJ1-1; 10 bases are shared with TRBD1. The junction had 8 bases not matched to a gene; V was cut back by 2 bases and J by 11 bases. The CDR3 is made up of 14 amino acids. CDR1 is MNHEY, CDR2 SVGAGI, per germline. The CDR3 sequence: CASSYGPRQGAAFF. In nucleotides, the CDR3 is TGTGCCAGCAGTTACGGCCCTAGACAGGGGGCCGCTTTCTTT.

This chain joins TRBV7-3 and TRBJ1-2; 8 bases fit TRBD1. The ends lost 0 bases at V and 6 bases at J; junction bases unmatched: 9. The CDR3 is made up of 16 amino acids. The germline gives CDR1 SGHTA, CDR2 FQGTGA. CDR3 nucleotide sequence: TGTGCCAGCAGCTTAACGGGCAGGGGGCGGTTGGATGGCTACACCTTC. Residues: CASSLTGRGRLDGYTF.

V usage is TRBV19 and J usage is TRBJ2-1, with D possibly TRBD2 on 6 matching bases. The V and J ends lost 9 bases and 4 bases respectively, with 19 bases between them. CDR3 length: 15 residues. From germline, CDR1 is LNHDA and CDR2 SQIVND (reference sequence). CDR3 nucleotide sequence: TGTGCCAGCCTAAAAAGAGGGCGGGGATACAATGAGCAGTTCTTC. This sequence encodes CASLKRGRGYNEQFF.

The J gene is TRBJ1-2, the V gene TRBV10-3; 8 bases fit TRBD1. The length of the CDR3 is 15 residues. Germline V gene data show CDR1 as ENHRY and CDR2 as SYGVKD. The ends lost 3 bases at V and 9 bases at J; junction bases unmatched: 12. CDR3: CAISDSRDRTTRYTF. The CDR3 coding sequence is TGTGCCATCAGTGACTCCCGGGACAGGACCACGCGCTACACCTTC.

The genes are TRBV7-2 and TRBJ2-7; 8 bases fit TRBD2. Per germline, CDR1 SGHTA and CDR2 FQGNSA. With 5 bases clipped from V and 10 bases from J, the junction kept 13 bases outside the gene matches. The CDR3 covers 14 residues. CDR3 amino acids: CASSLQRASGGQYF. The CDR3 nucleotides are TGTGCCAGCAGCCTCCAGCGGGCGAGCGGGGGTCAGTACTTC.